This T cell receptor beta chain was sequenced in a study of T-cell reconstitution after alpha-beta-depleted transplantation in children (TCRdb year 2016). Notes on the research overall: T-cell immune reconstitution after TCRalphabeta/CD19-depleted allogeneic hematopoietic cell transplantation in children was quantitatively tracked in the study by means of TCR repertoire profiling.

Trimming takes 6 bases from V and 5 bases from J, and the germline ends sit 13 bases apart. The CDR3, from cysteine to phenylalanine, totals 12 residues. Kept here is only the CDR3 DNA, which spans 36 bases and is read in frame from base 1. The germline V gene gives CDR1 as SQVTM and CDR2 as ANQGSEA. Library preparation was by PCR. The sequencer was an Illumina HiSeq 2500. TCR libraries were prepared with molecular barcoding, using unique molecular identifiers to normalize TCRbeta repertoire quantification. Using fastp at Q25 and MiXCR, TCRdb reprocessed the public reads and kept productive beta chains. Rows matching on CDR3 protein sequence are summarized as one entry with the most common DNA and genes. Across this sample there are roughly 200,000 distinct CDR3 sequences, with 8% to 9.5% seen only once. Around 6% of the sample goes to the ten largest clones. With regard to this clonotype: This clone's antigen is unknown. No quality values exist for individual bases; no much larger clone is one base distant.

The chain employs TRBV29-1 and TRBJ2-5; the D region possibly corresponds to TRBD2 (6 bases align). The sample consisted of PBMCs from the stem cell graft donor, taken from the stem cell graft. This clonotype originated in a human donor who donated a stem cell graft to a child with acute lymphoblastic leukemia. The base sequence is TGCAGCGTCGACACTCGGGGGGAGACCCAGTACTTC. It translates as CSVDTRGETQYF.